Sequencing of this TCR beta chain was carried out in a study of shared clonotypes between healthy human individuals. TCRdb keeps only in-frame clones here, not all; method: immunoSEQ multiplex PCR. This table has 730,000 or so clones, about three quarters appearing once. This clone was detected only a few times. The CDR3 covers 15 residues. V trimming: 3 bases; J trimming: 5 bases; junction bases outside the gene matches: 6. The germline gives CDR1 MGHRA, CDR2 YSYEKL. V is TRBV4-1 and J is TRBJ2-5; 10 nucleotides line up with TRBD2. The source of this sequence is a young woman in good health. Input material: memory CD4+ T cells sorted from blood. Sample subset: CD45RA-negative fraction. CDR3 DNA: TGCGCCAGCAGCCAGGCCCAGCGGGAGGGGGAGACCCAGTACTTC. It encodes CASSQAQREGETQYF.